The present T cell receptor beta chain was sequenced within a study of T cell responses to AZD1222 COVID-19 vaccine. Broader study findings: Among vaccine-associated CD4 TCRs, coverage spanned spike, with dominance at 160-218 and 743-854. Unmutated variant regions are reportedly the target of nearly half of TCRs that are spike-specific.

Germline lookup yields CDR1 MGHDK and CDR2 SYGVNS. The CDR3 contains 14 residues. The V gene lost 9 bases and the J gene lost 2 bases, with 14 bases spanning the gap. Note on this clone: The target antigen is unknown.

The protocol was immunoSEQ multiplex PCR, while the TCRdb copy is restricted to in-frame clones and leaves out a portion. The table includes about 83,000 clones, 75% to 90% detected once. This receptor was taken from an adult in good health. The chain recombines TRBV25-1 with TRBJ2-1; D possibly corresponds to TRBD1 (6 bases). The material was peripheral blood, obtained on day 0 of AZD1222 vaccination. The CDR3, as DNA: TGTGCCAGTGGACAGCTTTCAGCCTACAATGAGCAGTTCTTC. Its protein product is CASGQLSAYNEQFF.